This is a list of T cell receptor beta chains from one sample in a study of T cells after yellow fever vaccination. TCRdb independently ran MiXCR on the 5' RACE reads; one entry per CDR3 protein. The sample shows some 320,000 distinct CDR3 sequences, around 4.3% of them seen only once. The sequencing used PBMCs, collected 15 days after the yellow fever booster vaccination. The receptors come from a man younger than 35 who received the YFV17D yellow fever vaccine. Each CDR3 is given with its conserved first and last residue. Each record gives: V gene, J gene, D gene, clone size, CDR3 DNA, CDR3 protein. D genes are given only for firm matches. The size of a clone is reported for some rows only, either as once, few or many, or as a class for expanded clones.

v_call: TRBV7-2; j_call: TRBJ2-7; d_call: TRBD2; clone_size: many; cdr3_nt: TGTGCCAGCAGCTTAGCGGGTCCCGGGACTAGGGGCGAGCAGTACTTC; cdr3_aa: CASSLAGPGTRGEQYF
v_call: TRBV5-1; j_call: TRBJ1-2; d_call: .; clone_size: many; cdr3_nt: TGCGCCAGCAGCGTAGAGAGCTATGGCTACACCTTC; cdr3_aa: CASSVESYGYTF
v_call: TRBV6-6; j_call: TRBJ2-5; d_call: .; clone_size: .; cdr3_nt: TGTGCCAGCAGCCCCCTGCTAGAGACCCAGTACTTC; cdr3_aa: CASSPLLETQYF
v_call: TRBV2; j_call: TRBJ1-6; d_call: .; clone_size: few; cdr3_nt: TGTGCCAGCGGGGTCCGGAGCTCCTATAATTCACCCCTCCACTTT; cdr3_aa: CASGVRSSYNSPLHF
v_call: TRBV2; j_call: TRBJ2-1; d_call: .; clone_size: .; cdr3_nt: TGTGCCAGCAGTTCAACTCCGCAGTTCTTC; cdr3_aa: CASSSTPQFF
v_call: TRBV10-3; j_call: TRBJ1-3; d_call: TRBD1; clone_size: .; cdr3_nt: TGTGCCATAGGGGACAGACCCTCTGGAAACACCATATATTTT; cdr3_aa: CAIGDRPSGNTIYF
v_call: TRBV12-3/TRBV12-4; j_call: TRBJ2-2; d_call: .; clone_size: many; cdr3_nt: TGTGCCAGCACCCAGACAGGGAACACCGGGGAGCTGTTTTTT; cdr3_aa: CASTQTGNTGELFF
v_call: TRBV3-1; j_call: TRBJ2-1; d_call: TRBD2; clone_size: many; cdr3_nt: TGTGCCAGCAGCCAGCCCCTAGCGGGGGCCGGGCAGTTCTTC; cdr3_aa: CASSQPLAGAGQFF
v_call: TRBV7-8; j_call: TRBJ1-1; d_call: .; clone_size: many; cdr3_nt: TGTGCCAGCAGCCTTTACCAGCACGCTGAAGCTTTCTTT; cdr3_aa: CASSLYQHAEAFF
v_call: TRBV5-1; j_call: TRBJ2-5; d_call: .; clone_size: few; cdr3_nt: TGCGCCAGCAGCCCAAGGGCCGGATCCTCAATTAAAGAGACCCAGTACTTC; cdr3_aa: CASSPRAGSSIKETQYF
v_call: TRBV6-5; j_call: TRBJ2-3; d_call: TRBD1; clone_size: many; cdr3_nt: TGTGCCAGCAGTTCGTCCGAGACAGGGGGCACAGATACGCAGTATTTT; cdr3_aa: CASSSSETGGTDTQYF
v_call: TRBV29-1; j_call: TRBJ2-3; d_call: TRBD2; clone_size: many; cdr3_nt: TGCAGCGCCCTCTTCTCTAGCGGGGGGTCCCCTCAGTATTTT; cdr3_aa: CSALFSSGGSPQYF
v_call: TRBV20-1; j_call: TRBJ1-1; d_call: .; clone_size: .; cdr3_nt: TGCAGTGCCAGGGTCGGAAATGGGAACACTGAAGCTTTCTTT; cdr3_aa: CSARVGNGNTEAFF
v_call: TRBV6-5; j_call: TRBJ1-2; d_call: .; clone_size: many; cdr3_nt: TGTGCCAGCAGCGCACGGACAGACTGGGCCTATGGCTACACCTTC; cdr3_aa: CASSARTDWAYGYTF
v_call: TRBV20-1; j_call: TRBJ1-1; d_call: .; clone_size: .; cdr3_nt: TGCAGTGCTAGGTCTAACACTGAAGCTTTCTTT; cdr3_aa: CSARSNTEAFF